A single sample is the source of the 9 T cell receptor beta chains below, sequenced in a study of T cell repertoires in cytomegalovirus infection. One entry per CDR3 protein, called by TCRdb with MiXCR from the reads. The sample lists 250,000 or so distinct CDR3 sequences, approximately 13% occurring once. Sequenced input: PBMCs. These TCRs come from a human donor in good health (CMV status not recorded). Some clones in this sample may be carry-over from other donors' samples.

The CDR3 coding sequence is TGTGCCAGCAGTTTTAAAGCGGGAGTGGTGAATGAGCAGTTCTTC. As protein: CASSFKAGVVNEQFF. The genes are TRBV28 and TRBJ2-1, with 8 nucleotides matching TRBD2. With 3 bases clipped from V and 7 bases from J, the junction kept 8 bases outside the gene matches. Germline-derived CDR1 and CDR2 are MDHEN and SYDVKM. The CDR3 loop spans 15 amino acids.

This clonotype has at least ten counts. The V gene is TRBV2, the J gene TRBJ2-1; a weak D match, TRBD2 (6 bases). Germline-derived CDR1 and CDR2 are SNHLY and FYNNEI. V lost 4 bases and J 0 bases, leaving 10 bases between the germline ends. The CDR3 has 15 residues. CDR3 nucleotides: TGTGCCAGCAGTGTCGCCGGGAGCTCCTACAATGAGCAGTTCTTC. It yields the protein CASSVAGSSYNEQFF.

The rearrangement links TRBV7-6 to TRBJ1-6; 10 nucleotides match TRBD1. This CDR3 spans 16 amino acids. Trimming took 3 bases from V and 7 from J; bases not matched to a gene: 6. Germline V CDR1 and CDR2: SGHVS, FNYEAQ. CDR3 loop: CASSLQPGQGNSPLHF. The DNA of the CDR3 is TGTGCCAGCAGCTTGCAGCCGGGACAGGGGAATTCACCCCTCCACTTT.

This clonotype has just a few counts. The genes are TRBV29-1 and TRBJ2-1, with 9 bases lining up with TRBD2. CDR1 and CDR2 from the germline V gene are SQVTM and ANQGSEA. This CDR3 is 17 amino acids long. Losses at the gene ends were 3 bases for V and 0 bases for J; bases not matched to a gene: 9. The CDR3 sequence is CSVDGGRESSSYNEQFF. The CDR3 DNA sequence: TGCAGCGTTGACGGCGGGAGGGAATCGAGCTCCTACAATGAGCAGTTCTTC.

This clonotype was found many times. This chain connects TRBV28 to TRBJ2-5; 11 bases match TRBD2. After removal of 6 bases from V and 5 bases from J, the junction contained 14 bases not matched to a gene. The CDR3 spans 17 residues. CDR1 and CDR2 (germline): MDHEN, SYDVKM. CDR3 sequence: CASSPFPGLADSETQYF. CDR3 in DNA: TGTGCCAGCAGCCCATTTCCGGGACTAGCGGATTCGGAGACCCAGTACTTC.

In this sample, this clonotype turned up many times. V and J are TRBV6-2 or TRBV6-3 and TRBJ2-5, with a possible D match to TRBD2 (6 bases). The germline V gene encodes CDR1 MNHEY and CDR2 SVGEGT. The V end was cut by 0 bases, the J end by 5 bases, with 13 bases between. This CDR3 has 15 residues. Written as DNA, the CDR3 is TGTGCCAGCAGTTACTCTGTGGGAGGCGGTGAGACCCAGTACTTC. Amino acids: CASSYSVGGGETQYF.

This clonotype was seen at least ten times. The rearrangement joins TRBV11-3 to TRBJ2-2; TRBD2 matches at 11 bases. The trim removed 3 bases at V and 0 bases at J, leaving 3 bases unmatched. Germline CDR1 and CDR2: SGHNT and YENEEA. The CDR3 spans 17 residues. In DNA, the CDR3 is TGTGCCAGCAGCTTGGAGACTAGCGGGGCGAACACCGGGGAGCTGTTTTTT. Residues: CASSLETSGANTGELFF.

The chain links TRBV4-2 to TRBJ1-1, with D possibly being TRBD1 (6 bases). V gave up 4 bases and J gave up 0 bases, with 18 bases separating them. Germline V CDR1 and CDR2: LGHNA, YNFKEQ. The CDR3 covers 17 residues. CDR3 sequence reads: CASSPRDKGPMNTEAFF. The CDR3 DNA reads TGTGCCAGCAGCCCCCGGGACAAGGGGCCCATGAACACTGAAGCTTTCTTT.

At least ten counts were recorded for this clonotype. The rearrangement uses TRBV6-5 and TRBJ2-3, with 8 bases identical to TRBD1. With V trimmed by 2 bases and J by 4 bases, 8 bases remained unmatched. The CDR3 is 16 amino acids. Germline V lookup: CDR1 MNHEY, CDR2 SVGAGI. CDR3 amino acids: CASSYLDRGGADTQYF. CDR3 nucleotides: TGTGCCAGCAGTTACCTCGACAGGGGCGGCGCAGATACGCAGTATTTT.